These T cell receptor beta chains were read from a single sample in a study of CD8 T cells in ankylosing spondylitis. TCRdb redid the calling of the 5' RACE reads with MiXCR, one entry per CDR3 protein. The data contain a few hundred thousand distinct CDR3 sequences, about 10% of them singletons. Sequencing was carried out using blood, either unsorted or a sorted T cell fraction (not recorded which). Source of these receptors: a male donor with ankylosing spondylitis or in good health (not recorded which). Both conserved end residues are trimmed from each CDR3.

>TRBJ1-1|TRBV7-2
ASSLGTATEAF
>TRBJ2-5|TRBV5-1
ASSDGTAGGQETQY
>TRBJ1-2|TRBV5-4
ASMDTGVDGYT
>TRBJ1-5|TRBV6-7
ASSYSYPATDRATQPQH
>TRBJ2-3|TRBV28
ASSLRVDTDTQY
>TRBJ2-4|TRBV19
ASSEHFPGGPIAKNIQY
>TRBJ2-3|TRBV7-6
ASSLEGETDTQY
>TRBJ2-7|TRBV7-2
ASSSDRVDYEQY
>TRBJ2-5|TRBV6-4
ASSVAGGPSETQY
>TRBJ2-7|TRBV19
ASSIGRSGYEQY
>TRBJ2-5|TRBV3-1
ASSQDSDETQY
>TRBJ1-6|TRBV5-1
ASSLSLNNSPLH
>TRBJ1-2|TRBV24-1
ATSYGTGDGYT
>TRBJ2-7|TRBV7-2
ASSLGRVSYEQY
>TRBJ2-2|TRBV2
ASMQHNTGELF
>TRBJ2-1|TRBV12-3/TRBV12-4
ASSLGGRALF
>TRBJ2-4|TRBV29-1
SGTSGSSGAKNIQY
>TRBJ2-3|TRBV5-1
ASSLGPGEDTQY